This T cell receptor (beta chain) was sequenced in a study of T cell responses to AZD1222 COVID-19 vaccine. Overall study findings and caveats: Once two AZD1222 doses were given, Spike-specific TCR breadth and depth went up. Females made up more of the donors, who were largely white British, and clonal diversity may have come out too low. Repertoire sampling happened only post peak T cell response.

The repertoire was sequenced with immunoSEQ multiplex PCR; TCRdb's copy has only in-frame clones and lacks some. The sample has about 130,000 clones, over 85% seen once; the top ten hold around 3.1%. A word on this clone: The antigen is not known.

The CDR3 runs 17 residues. V was pared by 4 bases and J by 2 bases, with 6 bases of the junction left unmatched. Germline CDR1 and CDR2: MNHEY and SMNVEV (reference sequence). The V and J genes are TRBV27 and TRBJ2-6; 9 bases fit TRBD1. This clonotype originated in an adult in good health. The sequences come from peripheral blood, collected on day 0 of AZD1222 vaccination. Written as DNA, the CDR3 is TGTGCCAGCAGTTCCCCCGGGGACAGGGCTGGGGCCAACGTCCTGACTTTC. It is translated as CASSSPGDRAGANVLTF.